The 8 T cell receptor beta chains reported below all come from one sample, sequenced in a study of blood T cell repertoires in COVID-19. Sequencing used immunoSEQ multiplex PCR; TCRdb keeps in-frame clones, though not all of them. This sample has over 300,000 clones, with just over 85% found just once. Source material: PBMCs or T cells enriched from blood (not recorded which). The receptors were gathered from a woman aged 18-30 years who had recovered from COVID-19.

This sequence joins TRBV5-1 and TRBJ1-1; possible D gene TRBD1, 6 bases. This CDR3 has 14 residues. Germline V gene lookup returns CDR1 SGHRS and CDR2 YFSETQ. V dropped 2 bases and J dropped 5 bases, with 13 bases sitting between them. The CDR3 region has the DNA TGCGCCAGCAGCTTCCAGGGGCGGGAGACTGAAGCTTTCTTT. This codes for CASSFQGRETEAFF.

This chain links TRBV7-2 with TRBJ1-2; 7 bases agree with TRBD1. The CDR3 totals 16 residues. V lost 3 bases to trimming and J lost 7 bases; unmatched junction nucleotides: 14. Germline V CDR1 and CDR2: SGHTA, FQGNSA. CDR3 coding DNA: TGTGCCAGCAGCTTCATAGCGGAGGGGGCGATAATTGGCTACACCTTC. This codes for CASSFIAEGAIIGYTF.

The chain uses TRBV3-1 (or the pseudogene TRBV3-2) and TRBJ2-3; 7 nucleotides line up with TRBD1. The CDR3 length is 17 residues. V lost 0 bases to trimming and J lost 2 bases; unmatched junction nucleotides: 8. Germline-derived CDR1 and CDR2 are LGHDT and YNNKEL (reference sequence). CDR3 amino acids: CASSQEATGQDTDTQYF. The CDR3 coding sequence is TGTGCCAGCAGCCAAGAGGCGACTGGACAGGACACAGATACGCAGTATTTT.

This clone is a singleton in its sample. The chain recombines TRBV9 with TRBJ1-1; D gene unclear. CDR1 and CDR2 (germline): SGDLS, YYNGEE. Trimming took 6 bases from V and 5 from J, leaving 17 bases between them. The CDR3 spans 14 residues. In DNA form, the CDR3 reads TGTGCCAGCACTAGCGGGAGTTACCTGACTGAAGCTTTCTTT. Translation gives CASTSGSYLTEAFF.

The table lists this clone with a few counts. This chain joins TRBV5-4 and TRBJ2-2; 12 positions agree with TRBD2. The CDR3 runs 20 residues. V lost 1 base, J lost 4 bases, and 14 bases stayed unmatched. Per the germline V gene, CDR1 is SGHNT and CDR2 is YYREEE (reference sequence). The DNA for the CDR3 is TGTGCCAGCAGCTTGATGGGACTAGCGGGCCTCTCGGTGGGCACCGGGGAGCTGTTTTTT. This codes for CASSLMGLAGLSVGTGELFF.

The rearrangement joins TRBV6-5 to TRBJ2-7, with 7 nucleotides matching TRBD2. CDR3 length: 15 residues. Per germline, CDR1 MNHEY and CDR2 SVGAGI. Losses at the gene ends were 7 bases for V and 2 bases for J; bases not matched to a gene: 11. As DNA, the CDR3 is TGTGCCAGCACCTTGTACCGGGGGACTACCTACGAGCAGTACTTC. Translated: CASTLYRGTTYEQYF.

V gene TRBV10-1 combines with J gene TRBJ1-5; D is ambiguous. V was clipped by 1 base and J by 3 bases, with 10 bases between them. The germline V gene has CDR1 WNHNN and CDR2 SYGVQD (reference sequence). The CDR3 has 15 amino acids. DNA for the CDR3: TGCGCCAGCAGTGAGTGGGCAGGCCCCAATCAGCCCCAGCATTTT. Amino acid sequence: CASSEWAGPNQPQHF.

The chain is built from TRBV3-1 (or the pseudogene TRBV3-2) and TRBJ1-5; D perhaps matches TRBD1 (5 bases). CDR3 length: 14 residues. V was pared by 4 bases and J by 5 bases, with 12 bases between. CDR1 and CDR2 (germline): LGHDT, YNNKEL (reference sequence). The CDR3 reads CASSRGEKDQPQHF. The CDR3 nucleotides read TGTGCCAGCAGCCGGGGGGAAAAAGATCAGCCCCAGCATTTT.